Listed below are T cell receptor beta chains from one sample, sequenced in a study of regulatory T cells in long-lasting Graves disease. TCRdb passed the multiplex PCR reads through MiXCR, listing each CDR3 protein once. The data contain 450,000 to 600,000 distinct CDR3 sequences, 16% of them singletons. The same data also went into a second study, on T cells in Graves' hyperthyroidism and ophthalmopathy.

The sample in question was peripheral blood mononuclear cells (PBMCs), obtained at new diagnosis, from a patient treated with antithyroid drugs. All receptors come from a man aged 40-50 years with Graves disease. Each CDR3 is given with its conserved first and last residue. The D gene is left open where the match is weak. Clone size is shown for a subset of rows, as once, few, many or a class of expanded clone.

TRBV15	-	many	TRBJ2-7	TGTGCCACCAGCAGGGGACATGGGCTGATCGACGAGCAGTACTTC	CATSRGHGLIDEQYF
TRBV3-1	TRBD2	many	TRBJ2-3	TGTGCCACAGGACTAGCGGGAGGGTCAGATACGCAGTATTTT	CATGLAGGSDTQYF
TRBV15	-	few	TRBJ1-1	TGTGCCACCAGCAGAGATTTAGGGGACACTGAAGCTTTCTTT	CATSRDLGDTEAFF
TRBV28	TRBD2	many	TRBJ2-3	TGTGCCAGCAGTACCGTTAGGGGAGGGTTCACAGATACGCAGTATTTT	CASSTVRGGFTDTQYF
TRBV2	TRBD1	many	TRBJ2-7	TGTGCCAGCAGTACCGGGACAGGGCCACTCTACGAGCAGTACTTC	CASSTGTGPLYEQYF
TRBV18	-	many	TRBJ2-5	TGTGCCAGCTCACCACTAGCCAAGAGGCTGGAGACCCAGTACTTC	CASSPLAKRLETQYF
TRBV29-1	TRBD2	few	TRBJ2-1	TGCAGCGTTGTCCAACCTCTCGAGCGGGAGTTTTGGAATGAGCAGTTCTTC	CSVVQPLEREFWNEQFF
TRBV5-1	-	-	TRBJ2-7	TGCGCCAGCAGAGATAGGGACGGGACCTCCTACGAGCAGTACTTC	CASRDRDGTSYEQYF
TRBV28	TRBD2	many	TRBJ2-2	TGTGCCAGCAGTTTAGGCGGGAGGGCGAACACCGGGGAGCTGTTTTTT	CASSLGGRANTGELFF
TRBV4-1	-	few	TRBJ2-7	TGCGCCAGCAGCCAGGCCAGATCCTACGAGCAGTACTTC	CASSQARSYEQYF
TRBV29-1	TRBD2	-	TRBJ2-1	TGCAGCGTCCCGGGACTAGCGAGATTCAGCTCCTACAATGAGCAGTTCTTC	CSVPGLARFSSYNEQFF
TRBV19	-	few	TRBJ2-2	TGTGCCAGTAGTGAAGAGGCGGGCACCGGGGAGCTGTTTTTT	CASSEEAGTGELFF
TRBV20-1	-	many	TRBJ2-7	TGCAGTGCTAGCCGCTGGCGGAGCTCCTACGAGCAGTACTTC	CSASRWRSSYEQYF
TRBV11-2	-	many	TRBJ1-1	TGTGCCAGTCGTAAACAGGGGAACACTGAAGCTTTCTTT	CASRKQGNTEAFF
TRBV5-1	TRBD1	many	TRBJ2-3	TGCGCCAGCAGCCAGGGACAGACCACAGATACGCAGTATTTT	CASSQGQTTDTQYF
TRBV13	TRBD1	many	TRBJ1-6	TGTGCCAGCAGCTCGCAGGGGGCCTCACCCCTCCACTTT	CASSSQGASPLHF
TRBV12-3/TRBV12-4	-	many	TRBJ1-6	TGTGCCAGCAGTTTAGTCCAGGGGAATTCACCCCTCCACTTT	CASSLVQGNSPLHF
TRBV18	-	many	TRBJ2-3	TGTGCCAGCTCACCCCGGGAGAACACAGATACGCAGTATTTT	CASSPRENTDTQYF
TRBV20-1	TRBD2	many	TRBJ2-1	TGCAGTGCTAGAAAACTAGCGGGTGGGCAGTTCTTC	CSARKLAGGQFF
TRBV28	TRBD2	many	TRBJ2-1	TGTGCCAGCAGGACCTACGTCGGGTCTAGCGGGACCTACAATGAGCAGTTCTTC	CASRTYVGSSGTYNEQFF
TRBV27	TRBD1	few	TRBJ2-4	TGTGCCAGCAGTTATACAGGGGCCCCAAACATTCAGTACTTC	CASSYTGAPNIQYF
TRBV27	-	many	TRBJ2-7	TGTGCCAGCAGTTTCGGGGGCGAGCAGTACTTC	CASSFGGEQYF
TRBV12-3/TRBV12-4	-	many	TRBJ2-3	TGTGCCAGCAGTTTCTCGGGGGGCAAGGGAGATACGCAGTATTTT	CASSFSGGKGDTQYF
TRBV28	-	many	TRBJ1-5	TGTGCCAGCAGTCCGTACGATAGCAATCAGCCCCAGCATTTT	CASSPYDSNQPQHF
TRBV5-1	-	-	TRBJ2-1	TGCGCCAGCAGCAGGGACCTAGCGAGGGGCCATAATGAGCAGTTCTTC	CASSRDLARGHNEQFF
TRBV15	-	many	TRBJ2-1	TGTGCCACCAGCAGAGTAACAGCTGGAGCCTACAATGAGCAGTTCTTC	CATSRVTAGAYNEQFF
TRBV5-6	-	-	TRBJ2-5	TGTGCCAGCAGCGGCGGGGCGGAGCAGGGAGAGACCCAGTACTTC	CASSGGAEQGETQYF
TRBV20-1	-	-	TRBJ2-6	TGCAGTGCTAGAGCACCTGGGGGGTTACCCCTCTCTGGGGCCAACGTCCTGACTTTC	CSARAPGGLPLSGANVLTF
TRBV20-1	TRBD2	many	TRBJ2-3	TGCAGTGCTATTAAGCGGGAGGTCACTAGCACAGATACGCAGTATTTT	CSAIKREVTSTDTQYF
TRBV5-1	TRBD1	many	TRBJ2-7	TGCGCCAGCAGCTTGGCCGGGACAGGGGCGTCCAATTCCTACGAGCAGTACTTC	CASSLAGTGASNSYEQYF
TRBV7-8	-	many	TRBJ1-4	TGTGCCAGCAGCTCGAGACAGGTTAATGAAAAACTGTTTTTT	CASSSRQVNEKLFF
TRBV2	TRBD2	many	TRBJ2-7	TGTGCCAGCAGGACCGGGACTAGCGGTCGGGAGCAGTACTTC	CASRTGTSGREQYF
TRBV11-2	-	many	TRBJ2-1	TGTGCCAGCAGTGGTACCGGGACGGCCTACAATGAGCAGTTCTTC	CASSGTGTAYNEQFF
TRBV12-3/TRBV12-4	TRBD1	-	TRBJ2-5	TGTGCCATAGGACAGGTTCAAGAGACCCAGTACTTC	CAIGQVQETQYF
TRBV29-1	TRBD1	many	TRBJ2-5	TGCAGCGTTTTACCGGGACAGGGGGCCGGGGAGACCCAGTACTTC	CSVLPGQGAGETQYF
TRBV29-1	-	-	TRBJ1-4	TGCAGCGGGTGGATGGGGCTTAATGAAAAACTGTTTTTT	CSGWMGLNEKLFF
TRBV12-3/TRBV12-4	-	many	TRBJ2-5	TGTGCCAGCAGTTTAGGCAGGCGGGCCCAAGAGACCCAGTACTTC	CASSLGRRAQETQYF
TRBV28	-	many	TRBJ2-3	TGTGCCAGCAGTTTAGGTCAGCTAGCAGATACGCAGTATTTT	CASSLGQLADTQYF
TRBV29-1	TRBD1	many	TRBJ2-3	TGCAGCGTGTCACCATATCCGGGACAGGGACGCACAGATACGCAGTATTTT	CSVSPYPGQGRTDTQYF
TRBV11-2	-	few	TRBJ1-2	TGTGCCAGCAGCCCTTCAGCTACCTATGGCTACACCTTC	CASSPSATYGYTF
TRBV7-2	-	-	TRBJ1-1	TGTGCCAGCAGCCCATGGGGCCCGGGACTACGACCTGAAGCTTTCTTT	CASSPWGPGLRPEAFF
TRBV7-9	TRBD1	many	TRBJ1-5	TGTGCCAGCAGGGATACAGGGGCGGGTCAGCCCCAGCATTTT	CASRDTGAGQPQHF
TRBV9	-	few	TRBJ2-2	TGTGCCAGCAGCGTAGGTGCGACAGCGAACACCGGGGAGCTGTTTTTT	CASSVGATANTGELFF
TRBV10-3	TRBD2	-	TRBJ2-1	TGTGCCATCAGACCGGGACTAGCGGGAGGGCGTAATGAGCAGTTCTTC	CAIRPGLAGGRNEQFF
TRBV11-3	-	many	TRBJ2-7	TGTGCCAGCAGCTTCTTAGGTCCCGGAGGGAGAGGGAACGAGCAGTACTTC	CASSFLGPGGRGNEQYF
TRBV4-1	TRBD1	-	TRBJ1-3	TGTGCCAGCAGCCAGGTTGGACAGGCCTCTGGAAACACCATATATTTT	CASSQVGQASGNTIYF
TRBV20-1	-	many	TRBJ2-7	TGCAGTGCTAGAGACGCTTTAAGGCAGAGCTCCTACGAGCAGTACTTC	CSARDALRQSSYEQYF
TRBV19	-	many	TRBJ1-2	TGTGCCAGTAGGACACAGGATGAGACCGGCTACACCTTC	CASRTQDETGYTF
TRBV3-1	TRBD1	many	TRBJ2-7	TGTGCCAGCAGCCTTGTACCGGGACAGTTGGACGAGCAGTACTTC	CASSLVPGQLDEQYF
TRBV20-1	-	few	TRBJ1-1	TGCAGTGCTTTTGGACAGTTTAACACTGAAGCTTTCTTT	CSAFGQFNTEAFF
TRBV5-1	TRBD2	-	TRBJ2-2	TGCGCCAGCAGCTTGCCTCCTAGCGGGAATGTCGGGGAGCTGTTTTTT	CASSLPPSGNVGELFF
TRBV19	-	few	TRBJ2-5	TGTGCCAGTAGTAGAGGGACGGGGGAGACCCAGTACTTC	CASSRGTGETQYF